This entry is about one T cell receptor beta chain. This same CDR3 is encoded by further DNA sequences in the sample. Per the original methods: It was from reference gene primer amplification that nucleated cell counts were estimated. Method: immunoSEQ multiplex PCR; TCRdb's copy keeps in-frame clones and lacks some. The V and J calls and the clone size are those of that table, but D and trimming were determined from the DNA. This sample has 180,000 or so clones, with 86% found just once. This specimen belongs to a study of blood T cell repertoires in COVID-19. The overall study: Material from acute and convalescent COVID-19 was sourced from the United States, Italy and Spain. The cDNA or gDNA used as material had been derived from T cells, B-cell-depleted T cells, or PBMCs.

Sequencing was carried out using peripheral blood. This sequence originates from a man in his fifties or sixties with acute or convalescent COVID-19.

CDR3 region: CASSSGLADNEQFF. The CDR3 coding sequence is TGTGCCAGCAGCTCCGGACTAGCAGACAATGAGCAGTTCTTC. The V call is TRBV7-3, the J call TRBJ2-1; 8 bases are shared with TRBD2. Germline V gene sequence: CDR1 SGHTA, CDR2 FQGTGA. J was trimmed by 5 bases and V by 4 bases; bases with no gene match: 4. CDR3 length: 14 amino acids.